The 24 T cell receptor beta chains in this list originate from one sample, sequenced in a study of T cells after yellow fever vaccination. Using its own MiXCR run on the 5' RACE reads, TCRdb lists one record per CDR3 protein. Of about 550,000 distinct CDR3 sequences listed, 15% to 20% were seen once; the top ten hold roughly an eighth. The sample in question was PBMCs, obtained 15 days after the yellow fever booster vaccination. The receptors here all came from a man aged 25 to 45 who received the YFV17D yellow fever vaccine.

This chain joins TRBV11-2 and TRBJ1-3, with D tentatively TRBD1 (5 bases). Germline CDR1 reads SGHAT; CDR2 reads FQNNGV. V was clipped by 5 bases and J by 4 bases, with 18 bases between them. This CDR3 has 16 amino acids. The CDR3: CASSTMGGSYGNTIYF. CDR3 DNA sequence: TGTGCCAGCAGCACCATGGGGGGTTCTTACGGAAACACCATATATTTT.

The chain employs TRBV10-3 and TRBJ2-1; weak D call: TRBD2 (6 bases). V was pared by 3 bases and J by 0 bases, with 9 bases between. The germline gives CDR1 ENHRY, CDR2 SYGVKD. This CDR3 region has 15 residues. The CDR3 here is CAISDTGSSYNEQFF. The CDR3, as DNA: TGTGCCATCAGTGACACCGGGAGCTCCTACAATGAGCAGTTCTTC.

This clonotype has more than one count but fewer than ten. The CDR3 reads CASSMGGTAEYNEQFF. For the CDR3, the DNA is TGTGCCAGCAGTATGGGGGGGACAGCAGAGTACAATGAGCAGTTCTTC. The V call is TRBV6-1, the J call TRBJ2-1, with D possibly being TRBD1 or TRBD2 (7 bases each). The CDR3 consists of 16 residues. V was pared by 5 bases and J by 4 bases, with 18 bases between. Germline V gene sequence: CDR1 MNHNS, CDR2 SASEGT.

This clonotype was detected only a few times. This chain joins TRBV5-1 and TRBJ2-7, with D perhaps matching TRBD1 or TRBD2 (5 bases each). This CDR3 region has 15 residues. V was clipped by 1 base and J by 6 bases, with 17 bases between them. Per germline, CDR1 SGHRS and CDR2 YFSETQ. The CDR3 DNA reads as TGCGCCAGCAGCTTGTTGGGGGAAACAAAGTTCGAGCAGTACTTC. Amino acid sequence: CASSLLGETKFEQYF.

The table lists this clonotype with many counts. The V call is TRBV10-3, the J call TRBJ1-3; D unresolved. The germline V gene encodes CDR1 ENHRY and CDR2 SYGVKD. The CDR3 is made up of 15 amino acids. Trimming left V 0 bases short and J 4 bases short, with 10 bases between. The CDR3 loop is CAISESSGGGNTIYF. DNA for the CDR3: TGTGCCATCAGTGAGTCCAGTGGCGGGGGAAACACCATATATTTT.

The chain is built from TRBV7-2 and TRBJ2-7, with a tentative D call TRBD1 (5 bases). Looked up from germline, CDR1 is SGHTA and CDR2 is FQGNSA. CDR3 length: 15 amino acids. V lost 1 base and J 2 bases, leaving 12 bases between the germline ends. CDR3 sequence reads: CASSLGVTVAYEQYF. In DNA form, the CDR3 reads TGTGCCAGCAGCTTAGGTGTGACAGTAGCCTACGAGCAGTACTTC.

As for this clonotype: This may stem from a read error, because a much larger clone lies one nucleotide away. The chain links TRBV7-2 to TRBJ2-1; D possibly corresponds to TRBD1 (5 bases). Germline CDR1 reads SGHTA; CDR2 reads FQGNSA. V gave up 1 base and J gave up 3 bases, with 7 bases separating them. This CDR3 comprises 14 residues. The CDR3: CASSLGGYYNEQFF. The CDR3 nucleotides read TGTGCCAGCAGCTTAGGGGGCTACTACAATGAGCAGTTCTTC.

V and J are TRBV7-2 and TRBJ2-1; the match to TRBD2 covers 7 bases. The J segment lost 4 bases and the V segment lost 3 bases, leaving 3 bases of the junction unmatched. The CDR3 contains 14 residues. Germline loops: CDR1 SGHTA, CDR2 FQGNSA. The CDR3 DNA reads as TGTGCCAGCAGCTTTCGGCGGGAGTACAATGAGCAGTTCTTC. Translated, it gives CASSFRREYNEQFF.

This clonotype was found a few times. V gene TRBV15 combines with J gene TRBJ2-7, with a possible D match to TRBD2 (6 bases). Trimming shortened V by 5 bases and J by 4 bases, and 12 bases separated the two germline ends. From germline, CDR1 is LNHNV and CDR2 YYDKDF (reference sequence). The CDR3 consists of 13 residues. The CDR3 bases are TGTGCCACCAGCTCTAGCCGGGGGTACGAGCAGTACTTC. Amino acids: CATSSSRGYEQYF.

This clonotype was found once. The V and J genes are TRBV15 and TRBJ2-3, with 9 bases identical to TRBD2. The CDR3 extends over 17 amino acids. Germline CDR1 reads LNHNV; CDR2 reads YYDKDF (reference sequence). After removal of 5 bases from V and 5 bases from J, the junction contained 14 bases not matched to a gene. The CDR3 nucleotides read TGTGCCACCAGCCCACGTTCCGGCGGGAGGGCCAGAGATACGCAGTATTTT. Its protein is CATSPRSGGRARDTQYF.

This clonotype was recorded a few times. This chain uses TRBV29-1 with TRBJ2-5; D gene ambiguous. Germline lookup yields CDR1 SQVTM and CDR2 ANQGSEA. CDR3 size: 14 residues. Between the trimmed V and J ends, which lost 4 bases and 5 bases, there was a span of 17 bases. CDR3 protein: CSVGPGLAGETQYF. In DNA, the CDR3 is TGCAGCGTTGGACCTGGGTTGGCCGGCGAGACCCAGTACTTC. Variable domain in full (rest from reference TRBV29-1 and TRBJ2-5): SAVISQKPSRDICQRGTSLTIQCQVDSQVTMMFWYRQQPGQSLTLIATANQGSEATYESGFVIDKFPISRPNLTFSTLTVSNMSPEDSSIYLCSVGPGLAGETQYFGPGTRLLVL.

This clonotype has just a few counts. The chain uses TRBV10-3 and TRBJ1-1, with D unresolved. CDR1 is ENHRY, CDR2 SYGVKD, per germline. The CDR3 is made up of 14 amino acids. Trimming took off 2 bases at V and 6 bases at J, with 13 bases between the two ends. This chain's CDR3 is CAISEGVGTPEAFF. The CDR3 DNA is TGTGCCATCAGTGAGGGAGTGGGAACCCCTGAAGCTTTCTTT.

This clonotype came up a few times. The rearrangement links TRBV20-1 to TRBJ2-1, with D unresolved. This CDR3 is built from 15 residues. In germline, CDR1 is DFQATT, CDR2 SNEGSKA (reference sequence). Between the trimmed V and J ends, which lost 4 bases and 4 bases, there was a span of 17 bases. CDR3 sequence reads: CSATGSPEQYNEQFF. The CDR3 DNA sequence: TGCAGTGCTACAGGCAGCCCAGAACAGTACAATGAGCAGTTCTTC.

This clonotype appeared a few times. V is TRBV20-1 and J is TRBJ1-1, with D tentatively TRBD1 (5 bases). From germline, CDR1 is DFQATT and CDR2 SNEGSKA (reference sequence). V gave up 2 bases and J gave up 4 bases, with 11 bases separating them. This CDR3 comprises 13 residues. The CDR3 loop reads CSARRGRVTEAFF. The CDR3 coding sequence is TGCAGTGCTAGAAGGGGTAGGGTCACTGAAGCTTTCTTT.

This chain joins TRBV5-5 and TRBJ2-3; TRBD1 might be the D (6 bases). Trimming removed 4 bases from V and 10 bases from J, with 13 bases in between. This CDR3 comprises 12 residues. Germline V gives CDR1 SGHKS, CDR2 YYEKEE (reference sequence). This chain's CDR3 is CASSPQGHPQYF. As DNA, the CDR3 is TGTGCCAGCAGCCCACAGGGACATCCGCAGTATTTT. Full variable domain (missing parts from reference TRBV5-5 and TRBJ2-3): DAGVTQSPTHLIKTRGQQVTLRCSPISGHKSVSWYQQVLGQGPQFIFQYYEKEERGRGNFPDRFSARQFPNYSSELNVNALLLGDSALYLCASSPQGHPQYFGPGTRLTVL.

This clonotype has a handful of counts. The chain couples TRBV5-1 to TRBJ2-1; 7 positions match TRBD2. The germline V gene has CDR1 SGHRS and CDR2 YFSETQ. Losses at the gene ends were 8 bases for V and 8 bases for J; bases not matched to a gene: 16. The CDR3 is made up of 15 amino acids. CDR3 sequence (DNA): TGCGCCAGTCTTAGCCGGGAGGCTGCGTCCGATGAGCAGTTCTTC. Protein product: CASLSREAASDEQFF.

V is TRBV6-7 and J is TRBJ2-5; D tentatively reads TRBD1 or TRBD2 (6 bases each). TRBV6-7 is an ORF, with its function uncertain. V was shortened by 6 bases and J by 3 bases, with 14 bases between the two germline ends. This CDR3 has 14 residues. The CDR3 region is CASSPGGGKETQYF. The CDR3 DNA follows: TGTGCCAGCAGCCCCGGAGGGGGGAAAGAGACCCAGTACTTC.

The CDR3 reads CASSLSDRLNEKLFF. CDR3 in DNA: TGTGCCAGCAGTCTATCGGACAGACTTAATGAAAAACTGTTTTTT. V is TRBV12-3 or TRBV12-4 and J is TRBJ1-4; D is possibly TRBD1 (6 bases). V lost 5 bases, J lost 4 bases, and 14 bases lay in between. The CDR3 totals 15 residues.

This clonotype was seen a handful of times. The chain combines TRBV9 with TRBJ2-1; unclear D gene. V dropped 0 bases and J dropped 9 bases, with 4 bases sitting between them. This CDR3 comprises 11 residues. From germline, CDR1 is SGDLS and CDR2 YYNGEE. For the CDR3, the DNA is TGTGCCAGCAGCGTAGGTAGTGAGCAGTTCTTC. Protein: CASSVGSEQFF.

This clonotype was counted between two and nine times. The chain links TRBV28 to TRBJ1-4; 7 positions agree with TRBD1. CDR1 is MDHEN, CDR2 SYDVKM, per germline. The CDR3 is 13 residues long. V dropped 6 bases and J dropped 9; count of bases not matched to a gene: 7. DNA of the CDR3: TGTGCCAGCAGGACAGGGATAATGAAAAAACTGTTTTTT. It is translated as CASRTGIMKKLFF.

This clonotype was detected only once. The chain recombines TRBV3-1 with TRBJ1-2; a possible D gene is TRBD1 (6 bases). Germline CDR1 LGHDT, CDR2 YNNKEL (reference sequence). The CDR3 consists of 15 residues. V lost 11 bases and J 7 bases, leaving 26 bases between the germline ends. The CDR3 reads CASTQDRSGATGYTF. CDR3 nucleotides: TGTGCCTCCACCCAAGACAGATCAGGGGCCACTGGCTACACCTTC. Filled out from reference TRBV3-1 and TRBJ1-2, the complete variable domain reads DTAVSQTPKYLVTQMGNDKSIKCEQNLGHDTMYWYKQDSKKFLKIMFSYNNKELIINETVPNRFSPKSPDKAHLNLHINSLELGDSAVYFCASTQDRSGATGYTFGSGTRLTVV.

V is TRBV20-1 and J is TRBJ2-1; 7 positions match TRBD2. This CDR3 has 15 amino acids. The germline V gene encodes CDR1 DFQATT and CDR2 SNEGSKA (reference sequence). The junction had 6 bases not matched to a gene; V was cut back by 4 bases and J by 0 bases. The CDR3 region has the DNA TGCAGTGCTATTCTAGCGGAGAGCTCCTACAATGAGCAGTTCTTC. As protein: CSAILAESSYNEQFF.

This clonotype was recorded a few times. The chain couples TRBV27 to TRBJ2-1; D remains ambiguous. Trimming took off 2 bases at V and 5 bases at J, with 10 bases between the two ends. Per germline, CDR1 MNHEY and CDR2 SMNVEV (reference sequence). CDR3 length: 14 residues. The CDR3 coding sequence is TGTGCCAGCAGTTTACTGGAGACAAACAATGAGCAGTTCTTC. It encodes CASSLLETNNEQFF.

The V gene is TRBV19, the J gene TRBJ2-1, with 11 bases matching TRBD2. The germline V gene encodes CDR1 LNHDA and CDR2 SQIVND (reference sequence). With 3 bases clipped from V and 6 bases from J, the junction kept 7 bases outside the gene matches. The CDR3 runs 16 residues. The CDR3 region has the DNA TGTGCCAGTAGTATCCCGAGACTAGCGGGACCCAATGAGCAGTTCTTC. Its protein product is CASSIPRLAGPNEQFF.